Included here is one T cell receptor beta chain sequence, with context. Clones were sequenced by immunoSEQ multiplex PCR, and TCRdb holds only the in-frame ones, with some missing. Of about 51,000 clones listed, 93% are singletons. Germline V lookup: CDR1 PRHDT, CDR2 FYEKMQ (reference sequence). The V gene end was trimmed by 2 bases and the J gene end by 4 bases; junction bases not matched to a gene: 12. The length of the CDR3 is 20 residues. This sample was taken from a study of T cell changes during pregnancy in multiple sclerosis. V and J are TRBV13 and TRBJ2-1; 15 bases are a match to TRBD2. The source of this sequence is a female donor with multiple sclerosis, enrolled in a pregnancy study. The sample here was peripheral blood, taken in the second trimester of pregnancy. The CDR3 reads CASSLYSRTSGRAGYNEQFF. CDR3 coding DNA: TGTGCCAGCAGCTTATATAGCCGGACTAGCGGGAGGGCGGGGTACAATGAGCAGTTCTTC.